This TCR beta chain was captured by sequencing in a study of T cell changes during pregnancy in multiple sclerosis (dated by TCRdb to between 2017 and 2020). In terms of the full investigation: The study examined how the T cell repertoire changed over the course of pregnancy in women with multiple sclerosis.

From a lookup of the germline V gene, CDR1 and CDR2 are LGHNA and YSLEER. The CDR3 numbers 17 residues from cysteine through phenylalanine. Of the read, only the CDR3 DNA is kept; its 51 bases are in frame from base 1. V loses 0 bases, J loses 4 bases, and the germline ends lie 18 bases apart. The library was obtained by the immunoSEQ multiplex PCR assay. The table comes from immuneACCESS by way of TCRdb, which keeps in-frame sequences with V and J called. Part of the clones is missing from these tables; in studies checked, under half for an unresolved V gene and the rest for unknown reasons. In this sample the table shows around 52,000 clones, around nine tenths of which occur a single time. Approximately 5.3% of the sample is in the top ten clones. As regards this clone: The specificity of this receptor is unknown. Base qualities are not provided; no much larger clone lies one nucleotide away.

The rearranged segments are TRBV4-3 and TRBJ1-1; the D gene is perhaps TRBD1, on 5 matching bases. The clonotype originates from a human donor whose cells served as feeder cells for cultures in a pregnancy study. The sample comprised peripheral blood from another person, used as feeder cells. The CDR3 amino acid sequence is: CASSQDSGSLRGTEAFF. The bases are TGCGCCAGCAGCCAAGACTCAGGGTCCCTAAGGGGCACTGAAGCTTTCTTT.